The 23 T cell receptor beta chains below come from one sample, sequenced in a study of T cells in localized non-small cell lung cancer. Some clones are missing from TCRdb's copy, which holds only in-frame ones; the method was immunoSEQ multiplex PCR. The sample has approximately 22,000 clones, 70% to 90% seen once; the top ten hold around 7%. The sequencing here drew on peripheral blood, taken before any cancer treatment. All receptors derive from a male donor at least 60 years old with stage I squamous cell lung carcinoma.

This sequence joins TRBV11-1 and TRBJ2-7; D ambiguous. This CDR3 contains 15 residues. CDR1 SGHAT and CDR2 FQDESV come from the germline V gene (reference sequence). Trimming removed 1 base at V and 1 base at J, with 11 bases between. In DNA, the CDR3 is TGTGCCAGCAGCTTAGACCAGCCCGAGTCCTACGAGCAGTACTTC. It is translated as CASSLDQPESYEQYF.

The chain recombines TRBV6-1 with TRBJ2-3; 11 bases align to TRBD2. The V and J ends lost 4 bases and 0 bases, in that order; junction bases with no gene match: 6. Germline lookup yields CDR1 MNHNS and CDR2 SASEGT. The CDR3 is made up of 17 amino acids. CDR3 sequence: CASSATLAGVSTDTQYF. The CDR3 nucleotides are TGTGCCAGCAGTGCCACACTAGCGGGGGTGAGCACAGATACGCAGTATTTT.

The chain carries TRBV7-2 and TRBJ2-1, with D possibly matching TRBD2 (6 bases). The CDR3 spans 14 residues. V was clipped by 6 bases and J by 6 bases, with 15 bases between them. CDR1 and CDR2 from the germline V gene are SGHTA and FQGNSA. The DNA of the CDR3 is TGTGCCAGCAGGCGGGACCCCGAGAGCAATGAGCAGTTCTTC. This sequence encodes CASRRDPESNEQFF.

The chain couples TRBV7-9 to TRBJ1-1, with D unresolved. V was shortened by 8 bases and J by 3 bases, with 10 bases between the two germline ends. The V gene's germline CDR1 is SEHNR and CDR2 FQNEAQ (reference sequence). The CDR3 runs 12 residues. The CDR3 region is CASGRGDTEAFF. CDR3 DNA: TGTGCCAGCGGAAGAGGTGACACTGAAGCTTTCTTT.

The rearrangement links TRBV6-4 to TRBJ1-1; a weak D match, TRBD1 (6 bases). Trimming took 6 bases from V and 1 from J, leaving 15 bases between them. The V gene's germline CDR1 is MRHNA and CDR2 SNTAGT. This CDR3 has 15 amino acids. DNA for the CDR3: TGTGCCAGCAGAAGCCGGGACACCTCGAACACTGAAGCTTTCTTT. Encoded protein: CASRSRDTSNTEAFF.

The rearrangement uses TRBV5-5 and TRBJ1-6; D is ambiguous. V lost 0 bases and J lost 8, with 15 bases in between. The V gene's germline CDR1 is SGHKS and CDR2 YYEKEE (reference sequence). The CDR3 loop spans 16 amino acids. The CDR3 here is CASSLGGRGMDSPLHF. The CDR3 nucleotides read TGTGCCAGCAGCTTGGGAGGCCGCGGAATGGATTCACCCCTCCACTTT.

The chain has TRBV7-9 and TRBJ2-7, with 8 bases that match TRBD1. Germline CDR1 is SEHNR and CDR2 is FQNEAQ (reference sequence). The CDR3 spans 16 residues. The trim removed 4 bases at V and 0 bases at J, leaving 8 bases unmatched. As DNA, the CDR3 is TGTGCCAGCAGCTCACCGGGACAGGATCTCTCCTACGAGCAGTACTTC. Translated: CASSSPGQDLSYEQYF.

This chain links TRBV2 with TRBJ2-4, with a tentative D call TRBD1 (5 bases). CDR3 length equals 14 residues. V gave up 4 bases and J gave up 6 bases, with 13 bases separating them. In germline, CDR1 is SNHLY, CDR2 FYNNEI. The CDR3 DNA is TGTGCCAGCAGTGGACAGCCAGGCGTAAACATTCAGTACTTC. This gives the protein CASSGQPGVNIQYF.

V is TRBV5-1 and J is TRBJ2-7, with 8 bases lining up with TRBD2. This CDR3 is 15 amino acids long. From germline, CDR1 is SGHRS and CDR2 YFSETQ. V lost 0 bases and J lost 2; bases outside the gene matches: 4. The CDR3 region is CASSLDGGGPYEQYF. The CDR3 DNA sequence: TGCGCCAGCAGCTTGGACGGCGGGGGGCCCTACGAGCAGTACTTC.

V gene TRBV12-2 combines with J gene TRBJ1-3. TRBV12-2 counts as a pseudogene. There are 16 residues in the CDR3. DNA for the CDR3: TGTGCAAGTCGCTTCCGGGCCAATACGTCTGGAAACACCATATATTTT. It is translated as CASRFRANTSGNTIYF.

This clone was detected only once. The chain is built from TRBV2 and TRBJ2-6; possibly TRBD1 for D (6 bases). Trimming left V 4 bases short and J 1 base short, with 8 bases between. The germline V gene has CDR1 SNHLY and CDR2 FYNNEI. The CDR3 contains 15 residues. CDR3: CASSGQVSGANVLTF. In DNA, the CDR3 is TGTGCCAGCAGTGGACAGGTTTCTGGGGCCAACGTCCTGACTTTC.

V gene TRBV6-1 combines with J gene TRBJ2-7, with D possibly being TRBD1 or TRBD2 (7 bases each). The V gene's germline CDR1 is MNHNS and CDR2 SASEGT. The CDR3 consists of 14 residues. V dropped 3 bases and J dropped 9 bases, with 18 bases sitting between them. The CDR3 sequence: CASSDAGGANLQYF. For the CDR3, the DNA is TGTGCCAGCAGTGATGCAGGGGGGGCCAACCTGCAGTACTTC.

The V and J genes are TRBV11-2 and TRBJ1-3, with a tentative D call TRBD1 (5 bases). V lost 2 bases and J 0 bases, leaving 14 bases between the germline ends. The V gene's germline CDR1 is SGHAT and CDR2 FQNNGV. The CDR3 is 17 amino acids. CDR3 amino acids: CASSLRGSTSSGNTIYF. The CDR3, as DNA: TGTGCCAGCAGCTTAAGGGGCTCAACGAGCTCTGGAAACACCATATATTTT.

The V and J genes are TRBV18 and TRBJ1-3, with no clear D. CDR3 length equals 15 residues. Looked up from germline, CDR1 is KGHSH and CDR2 is LQKENI. Trimming stripped 4 bases from V and 0 bases from J, with 10 bases between. The CDR3 nucleotides read TGTGCCAGCTCACTCACAGAGATCTCTGGAAACACCATATATTTT. Its translation is CASSLTEISGNTIYF.

J is TRBJ2-5 and V is TRBV5-4, with 7 bases lining up with TRBD2. The CDR3 has 14 amino acids. V dropped 4 bases and J dropped 4; count of bases not matched to a gene: 7. The germline CDR1 and CDR2 sequences are SGHNT and YYREEE (reference sequence). CDR3 amino acids: CASSHPGEGETQYF. CDR3 in DNA: TGTGCCAGCAGCCACCCGGGGGAGGGAGAGACCCAGTACTTC.

The V and J genes are TRBV5-4 and TRBJ2-1, with 7 bases fitting TRBD1. Germline values: CDR1 SGHNT, CDR2 YYREEE (reference sequence). Germline trimming cut 0 bases from V and 10 bases from J; bases unmatched to any gene: 7. The CDR3 is 14 residues long. Here the CDR3 DNA reads TGTGCCAGCAGCTTGGAGGCGGGCAGGGGGGAGCAGTTCTTC. Its translation: CASSLEAGRGEQFF.

This chain joins TRBV7-3 and TRBJ1-2, with 7 bases that match TRBD1. Per germline, CDR1 SGHTA and CDR2 FQGTGA. J was trimmed by 3 bases and V by 11 bases; bases with no gene match: 3. The CDR3 length is 11 residues. Here the CDR3 reads CAGDSDYGYTF. In nucleotides, the CDR3 is TGTGCCGGGGACAGCGACTATGGCTACACCTTC.

The CDR3 sequence: CASSLRALEEKLFF. The CDR3 DNA sequence: TGTGCCAGCAGTCTCCGGGCCCTGGAGGAAAAACTGTTTTTT. V and J are TRBV6-1 and TRBJ1-4; D gene ambiguous. The germline gives CDR1 MNHNS, CDR2 SASEGT. Trimming took 5 bases from V and 8 from J, leaving 15 bases between them. The CDR3 loop spans 14 amino acids.

This clone is a singleton in its sample. CDR3 sequence: CASAAGGPSTDTQYF. Here the CDR3 DNA reads TGTGCCAGCGCGGCGGGGGGCCCTAGCACAGATACGCAGTATTTT. The rearrangement joins TRBV6-1 to TRBJ2-3; TRBD2 matches at 8 bases. CDR1 is MNHNS, CDR2 SASEGT, per germline. The CDR3 contains 15 residues. The trim removed 8 bases at V and 0 bases at J, leaving 7 bases unmatched.

This chain connects TRBV7-3 to TRBJ1-1, with D unresolved. The CDR3 runs 13 residues. Germline CDR1 and CDR2: SGHTA and FQGTGA. V lost 1 base and J lost 2, with 5 bases in between. CDR3 loop: CASSLRGNTEAFF. The DNA of the CDR3 is TGTGCCAGCAGCTTAAGGGGAAACACTGAAGCTTTCTTT. Together with reference TRBV7-3 and TRBJ1-1, the CDR3 gives the full variable domain: GAGVSQTPSNKVTEKGKYVELRCDPISGHTALYWYRQSLGQGPEFLIYFQGTGAADDSGLPNDRFFAVRPEGSVSTLKIQRTERGDSAVYLCASSLRGNTEAFFGQGTRLTVV.

V usage is TRBV19 and J usage is TRBJ1-2, with 10 bases identical to TRBD1. This CDR3 region has 15 residues. Germline values: CDR1 LNHDA, CDR2 SQIVND (reference sequence). After removal of 7 bases from V and 4 bases from J, the junction contained 9 bases not matched to a gene. The CDR3 DNA is TGTGCCAGTATTGGGACAGGGGATCTTGGCTATGGCTACACCTTC. It yields the protein CASIGTGDLGYGYTF.

The chain uses TRBV5-4 and TRBJ1-4; 8 bases fit TRBD1. V lost 0 bases and J lost 10; bases outside the gene matches: 8. The CDR3 consists of 15 residues. Germline CDR1 reads SGHNT; CDR2 reads YYREEE (reference sequence). The CDR3 sequence is CASSLVDREVGKLFF. The CDR3 DNA follows: TGTGCCAGCAGCTTGGTGGACAGGGAAGTTGGAAAACTGTTTTTT.

This sequence joins TRBV7-9 and TRBJ1-1; D uncertain. Germline V gene sequence: CDR1 SEHNR, CDR2 FQNEAQ (reference sequence). The length of the CDR3 is 14 residues. V lost 1 base and J lost 4, with 10 bases in between. The CDR3 here is CASSLGGGGTEAFF. As DNA, the CDR3 is TGTGCCAGCAGCTTAGGCGGCGGCGGCACTGAAGCTTTCTTT.